This entry lists 7 T cell receptor beta chains sequenced from one sample in a study of T-cell reconstitution after alpha-beta-depleted transplantation in children (dated by TCRdb to 2016 to 2018). Libraries came from PCR. Instrument used: Illumina HiSeq 2500. Molecular barcoding was employed in the preparation of TCR libraries, with unique molecular identifiers being used to normalize TCRbeta repertoire quantification. The public reads were reanalyzed by TCRdb: fastp trimming at Q25, MiXCR alignment, in-frame beta chains only. Rows matching on CDR3 protein sequence are summarized as one entry with the most common DNA and genes. The sample table lists about 870,000 distinct CDR3 sequences, 15% to 20% of them with a count of one. Of the sample, around 5% is held by the ten largest clones. The sample's treatment or condition label, decoded: allogeneic hematopoietic cell transplantation with graft depleted of TCRalphabeta T cells and CD19 B cells.

Sequencing used PBMCs, mostly from graft donor cells, obtained 360 days after TCRalphabeta/CD19-depleted stem cell transplant. Receptor source: a male patient younger than 18 who had a stem cell transplant for acute lymphoblastic leukemia, so the T cells may come from the graft donor.

This clonotype is a singleton in its sample. The chain joins TRBV18 to TRBJ2-7; a weak D match, TRBD2 (5 bases). The germline V and J ends were trimmed by 0 bases and 2 bases, with 14 bases remaining between them. CDR3 length: 16 amino acids. Germline V lookup: CDR1 KGHSH, CDR2 LQKENI. The CDR3 nucleotides read TGTGCCAGCTCACCACCGGTCCTAGCAAGCACCTACGAGCAGTACTTC. Translating it yields CASSPPVLASTYEQYF. Variable domain in full (rest from reference TRBV18 and TRBJ2-7): NAGVMQNPRHLVRRRGQEARLRCSPMKGHSHVYWYRQLPEEGLKFMVYLQKENIIDESGMPKERFSAEFPKEGPSILRIQQVVRGDSAAYFCASSPPVLASTYEQYFGPGTRLTVT.

CDR3 amino acids: CASEGDGPYGYTF. Here the CDR3 DNA reads TGTGCCAGCGAGGGTGACGGCCCGTATGGCTACACCTTC. The chain uses TRBV5-5 and TRBJ1-2; D uncertain. V shed 7 bases and J shed 5 bases, with 15 bases lying between them. CDR3 length: 13 amino acids. CDR1 is SGHKS and CDR2 is YYEKEE in the germline V gene (reference sequence).

This clonotype turned up a few times. The chain uses TRBV5-1 and TRBJ2-5; D is unclear. The V end lost 0 bases, the J end lost 2 bases, and 11 bases lay between the germline ends. There are 15 residues in the CDR3. Germline values: CDR1 SGHRS, CDR2 YFSETQ. The DNA for the CDR3 is TGCGCCAGCAGCTTGGTGCCAGCAACTCAAGAGACCCAGTACTTC. Translation gives CASSLVPATQETQYF.

In this sample, this clonotype turned up a few times. V is TRBV7-6 and J is TRBJ2-1, with 15 bases aligning to TRBD2. Germline CDR1 reads SGHVS; CDR2 reads FNYEAQ. CDR3 length: 16 amino acids. Losses at the gene ends were 3 bases for V and 11 bases for J; bases not matched to a gene: 8. CDR3 nucleotides: TGTGCCAGCAGCTTCCGGACTAGCGGGAGGGCCGAAAAGCAGTTCTTC. Its translation: CASSFRTSGRAEKQFF.

This clonotype was recorded a few times. The gene calls are TRBV12-3 or TRBV12-4 and TRBJ2-5; 8 positions match TRBD1. This CDR3 spans 14 amino acids. V lost 3 bases and J lost 5; bases outside the gene matches: 5. CDR3 region: CASSFRTGSETQYF. Here the CDR3 DNA reads TGTGCCAGCAGTTTTAGGACAGGGAGCGAGACCCAGTACTTC.

This clonotype has at least ten counts. The chain employs TRBV10-3 and TRBJ1-1, with D possibly matching TRBD1 (5 bases). The CDR3 is made up of 16 amino acids. Germline CDR1 and CDR2: ENHRY and SYGVKD. V lost 6 bases and J lost 0, with 17 bases in between. The DNA of the CDR3 is TGTGCCATCAGCGGACAAAGCAGACGCGTGAACACTGAAGCTTTCTTT. Translated, it gives CAISGQSRRVNTEAFF.

The CDR3 DNA sequence: TGTGCCACCAGTGATTTAGGGACTAGCGGGAGCGTTGCGCTGTTTTTT. Its protein is CATSDLGTSGSVALFF. The chain employs TRBV24-1 and TRBJ2-2; 14 bases are shared with TRBD2. V shed 1 base and J 13 bases; nucleotides not matched to a gene: 7. The CDR3 loop spans 16 amino acids. Germline V gene data show CDR1 as KGHDR and CDR2 as SFDVKD.